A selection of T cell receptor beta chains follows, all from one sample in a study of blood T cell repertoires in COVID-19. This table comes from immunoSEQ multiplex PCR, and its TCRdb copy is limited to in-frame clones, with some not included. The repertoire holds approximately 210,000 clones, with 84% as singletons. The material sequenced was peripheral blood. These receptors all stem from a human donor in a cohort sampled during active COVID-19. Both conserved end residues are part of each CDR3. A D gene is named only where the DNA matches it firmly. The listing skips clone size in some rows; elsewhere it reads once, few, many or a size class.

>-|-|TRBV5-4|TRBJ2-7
CASSSQGSAEQYF
TGTGCCAGCAGCTCTCAGGGTTCAGCCGAGCAGTACTTC
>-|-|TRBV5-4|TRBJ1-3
CASSLWSSGGNTIYF
TGTGCCAGCAGCTTGTGGAGCTCAGGGGGAAACACCATATATTTT
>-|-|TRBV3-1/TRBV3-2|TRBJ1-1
CASSQDFGEMNTEAFF
TGTGCCAGCAGCCAAGATTTTGGGGAGATGAACACTGAAGCTTTCTTT
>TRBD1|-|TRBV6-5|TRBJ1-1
CASTRGTQGYTEAFF
TGTGCCAGCACTAGGGGGACACAGGGGTACACTGAAGCTTTCTTT
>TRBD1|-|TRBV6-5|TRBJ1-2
CASSSGQGHGYTF
TGTGCCAGCAGTTCAGGACAGGGGCATGGCTACACCTTC
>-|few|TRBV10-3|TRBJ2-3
CAISAVSDTQYF
TGTGCCATCAGTGCTGTTTCAGATACGCAGTATTTT
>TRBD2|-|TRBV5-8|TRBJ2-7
CASRNGLAGGHLFEQYF
TGTGCCAGCAGAAACGGACTAGCGGGAGGCCACCTGTTCGAGCAGTACTTC
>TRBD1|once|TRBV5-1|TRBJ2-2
CASSLGEGAAGELFF
TGCGCCAGCAGCTTGGGAGAGGGGGCTGCCGGGGAGCTGTTTTTT
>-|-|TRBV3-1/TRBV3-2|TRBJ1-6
CASSPGFRSPLHF
TGTGCCAGCAGCCCCGGGTTTAGGTCACCCCTCCACTTT
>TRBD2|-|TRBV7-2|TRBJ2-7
CASSLGLAGGPEQYF
TGTGCCAGCAGCTTAGGACTAGCGGGAGGCCCCGAGCAGTACTTC
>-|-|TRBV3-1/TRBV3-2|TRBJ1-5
CASSQGLNQPQHF
TGTGCCAGCAGCCAAGGCCTAAATCAGCCCCAGCATTTT
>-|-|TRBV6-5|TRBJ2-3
CASRAFLTDTQYF
TGTGCCAGCAGAGCCTTCCTAACAGATACGCAGTATTTT
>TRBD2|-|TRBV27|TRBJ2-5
CASRPGTSGFQETQYF
TGTGCCAGCAGGCCCGGGACTAGCGGGTTCCAAGAGACCCAGTACTTC
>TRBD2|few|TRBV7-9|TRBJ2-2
CASITRGGDTGELFF
TGTGCCAGCATCACTCGGGGGGGCGACACCGGGGAGCTGTTTTTT
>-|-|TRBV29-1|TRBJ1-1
CSVVGQKNTEAFF
TGCAGCGTAGTTGGACAGAAGAACACTGAAGCTTTCTTT
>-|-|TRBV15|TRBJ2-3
CATSREGMGRGATDTQYF
TGTGCCACCAGCAGAGAGGGAATGGGCAGGGGAGCGACAGATACGCAGTATTTT
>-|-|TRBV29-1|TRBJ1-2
CSVVTGRVGYTF
TGCAGCGTTGTGACGGGGAGGGTTGGCTACACCTTC
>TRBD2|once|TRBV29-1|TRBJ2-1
CSALQRGFPNEQFF
TGCAGCGCACTCCAGCGGGGGTTTCCCAATGAGCAGTTCTTC
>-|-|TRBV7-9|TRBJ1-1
CASSDRKLMNTEAFF
TGTGCCAGCAGCGACAGAAAACTTATGAACACTGAAGCTTTCTTT
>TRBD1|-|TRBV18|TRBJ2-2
CASSTRTGTTGELFF
TGTGCCAGCTCAACGAGGACAGGGACCACCGGGGAGCTGTTTTTT
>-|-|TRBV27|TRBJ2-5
CASIRGETQYF
TGTGCCAGCATTCGGGGAGAGACCCAGTACTTC
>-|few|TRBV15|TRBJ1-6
CATSRDLSRGNSPLHF
TGTGCCACCAGCAGAGATCTCTCCAGGGGCAATTCACCCCTCCACTTT
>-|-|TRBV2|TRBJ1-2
CASTIRSTNYGYTF
TGTGCCAGTACTATTAGATCCACGAACTATGGCTACACCTTC
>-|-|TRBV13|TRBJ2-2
CASSDSGWKGAGELFF
TGTGCCAGCAGCGATAGCGGTTGGAAAGGAGCCGGGGAGCTGTTTTTT
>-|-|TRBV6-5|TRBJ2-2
CASSYYTTGELFF
TGTGCCAGCAGCTACTACACCACCGGGGAGCTGTTTTTT
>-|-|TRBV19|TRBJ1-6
CASSIAHQGNSPLHF
TGTGCCAGTAGTATAGCCCATCAGGGGAATTCACCCCTCCACTTT
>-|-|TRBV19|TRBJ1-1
CATSGLFNTEAFF
TGTGCCACTTCGGGACTTTTTAACACTGAAGCTTTCTTT
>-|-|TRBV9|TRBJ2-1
CASSLPGDLNEQFF
TGTGCCAGCAGCTTACCGGGAGACCTCAATGAGCAGTTCTTC
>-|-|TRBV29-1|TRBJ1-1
CSVAREDSTEAFF
TGCAGCGTTGCGAGGGAGGATTCCACTGAAGCTTTCTTT
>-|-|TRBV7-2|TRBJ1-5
CASSPSTGLEPRSNQPQHF
TGTGCCAGCAGCCCAAGCACAGGGTTAGAGCCAAGGTCCAATCAGCCCCAGCATTTT
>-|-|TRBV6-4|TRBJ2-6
CASRPQISGANVLTF
TGTGCCAGCAGACCCCAGATTTCTGGGGCCAACGTCCTGACTTTC
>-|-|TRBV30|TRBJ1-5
CAWSLTAGQPQHF
TGTGCCTGGAGTCTTACAGCGGGGCAGCCCCAGCATTTT
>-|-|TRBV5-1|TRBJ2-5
CASSLAGGAGETQYF
TGCGCCAGCAGCTTGGCTGGGGGCGCAGGGGAGACCCAGTACTTC
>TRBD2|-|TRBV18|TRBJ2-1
CASSWTKGRGRDNEQFF
TGTGCCAGCTCATGGACTAAAGGGCGGGGGAGAGACAATGAGCAGTTCTTC
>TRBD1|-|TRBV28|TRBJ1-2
CASSPPPGQGYYGYTF
TGTGCCAGCAGTCCCCCCCCGGGACAGGGGTACTATGGCTACACCTTC
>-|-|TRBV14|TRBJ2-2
CASKLGAPNTGELFF
TGTGCCAGCAAGCTAGGGGCCCCGAACACCGGGGAGCTGTTTTTT
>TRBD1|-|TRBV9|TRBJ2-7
CASSVDRGPHEQYF
TGTGCCAGCAGCGTGGACAGGGGCCCTCACGAGCAGTACTTC
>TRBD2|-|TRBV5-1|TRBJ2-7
CASSLAPGTSGGEQYF
TGCGCCAGCAGCTTGGCACCCGGGACTAGCGGGGGCGAGCAGTACTTC
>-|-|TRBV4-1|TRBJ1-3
CASSQDSVSSSGNTIYF
TGCGCCAGCAGCCAAGATAGCGTCAGTTCCTCTGGAAACACCATATATTTT
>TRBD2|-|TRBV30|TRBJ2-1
CAWTSGGDNEQFF
TGTGCCTGGACTAGCGGGGGGGACAATGAGCAGTTCTTC
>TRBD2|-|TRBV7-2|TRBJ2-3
CASRGLAGLGDTQYF
TGTGCCAGCAGGGGACTAGCGGGACTTGGAGATACGCAGTATTTT
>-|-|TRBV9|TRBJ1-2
CASSQNTNYYGYTF
TGTGCCAGCAGCCAAAATACTAATTACTATGGCTACACCTTC
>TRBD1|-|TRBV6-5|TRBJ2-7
CASSYSADRGYEQYF
TGTGCCAGCAGTTACTCAGCGGACAGGGGTTACGAGCAGTACTTC
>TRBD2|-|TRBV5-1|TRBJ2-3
CASSRTSGGPYTQYF
TGCGCCAGCAGCCGGACTAGCGGGGGCCCTTATACGCAGTATTTT
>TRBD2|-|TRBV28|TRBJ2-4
CASSPGGSSPGAKNIQYF
TGTGCCAGCAGTCCGGGAGGGTCCTCCCCGGGGGCCAAAAACATTCAGTACTTC
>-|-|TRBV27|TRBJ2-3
CASSLLGRGSTDTQYF
TGTGCCAGCAGTTTATTAGGGCGGGGTAGCACAGATACGCAGTATTTT
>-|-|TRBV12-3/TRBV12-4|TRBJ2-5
CASSPGQPETQYF
TGTGCCAGCAGCCCCGGACAACCCGAGACCCAGTACTTC
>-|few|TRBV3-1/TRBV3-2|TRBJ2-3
CASSQAQGLLDTQYF
TGTGCCAGCAGCCAAGCACAAGGACTGCTCGATACGCAGTATTTT
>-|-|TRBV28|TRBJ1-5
CASSSGVERVQPQHF
TGTGCCAGCTCTTCGGGGGTGGAGCGGGTGCAGCCCCAGCATTTT
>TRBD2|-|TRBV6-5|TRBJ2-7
CASSSASGRTYEQYF
TGTGCCAGCAGCTCAGCTAGCGGGAGAACCTACGAGCAGTACTTC
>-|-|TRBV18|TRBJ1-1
CASSSRDISTEAFF
TGTGCCAGCTCATCCCGGGACATTTCCACTGAAGCTTTCTTT
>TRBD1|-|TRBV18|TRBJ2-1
CASSAQEKPGQEYNEQFF
TGTGCCAGCTCAGCCCAGGAGAAACCGGGACAGGAATACAATGAGCAGTTCTTC
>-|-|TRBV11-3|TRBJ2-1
CASSLGQYNEQFF
TGTGCCAGCAGCCTTGGACAGTACAATGAGCAGTTCTTC